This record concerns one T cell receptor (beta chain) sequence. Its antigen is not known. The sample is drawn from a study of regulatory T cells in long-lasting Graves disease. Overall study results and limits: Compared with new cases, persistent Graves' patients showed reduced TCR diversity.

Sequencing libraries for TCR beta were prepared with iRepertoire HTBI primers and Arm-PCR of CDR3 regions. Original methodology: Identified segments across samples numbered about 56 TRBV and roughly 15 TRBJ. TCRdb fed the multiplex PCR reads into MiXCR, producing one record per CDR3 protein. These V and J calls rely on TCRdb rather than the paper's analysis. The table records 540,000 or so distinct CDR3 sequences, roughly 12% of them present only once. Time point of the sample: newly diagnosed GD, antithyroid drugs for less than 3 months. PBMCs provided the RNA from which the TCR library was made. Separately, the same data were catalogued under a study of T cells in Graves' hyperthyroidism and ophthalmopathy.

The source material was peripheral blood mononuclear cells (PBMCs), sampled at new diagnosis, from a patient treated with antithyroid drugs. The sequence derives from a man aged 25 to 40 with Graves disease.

Written as DNA, the CDR3 is TGTGCCATCAGTGACGGGGGGCCCTACAATGAGCAGTTCTTC. Protein sequence: CAISDGGPYNEQFF. The chain uses TRBV10-3 and TRBJ2-1; maybe TRBD2 (7 bases). The CDR3 is made up of 14 amino acids. Deletions cut 3 bases from V and 2 bases from J, with 8 bases between. CDR1 is ENHRY, CDR2 SYGVKD, per germline.